This entry describes one T cell receptor (beta chain). Other DNA sequences from this sample encode an identical CDR3 as well. These data are taken from a study of blood T cell repertoires in COVID-19. Study-wide background: The United States, Italy and Spain supplied acute and convalescent COVID-19 samples. T cells, B-cell-depleted T cells, or PBMCs provided the cDNA or gDNA that served as material.

Under the authors' procedure: Cell counts per sample came from amplifying reference gene primers. The protocol was immunoSEQ multiplex PCR, while the TCRdb copy is restricted to in-frame clones and leaves out a portion. The DNA gave D and trimming, while V, J and clone size come from that table. Altogether some 490,000 clones are present, approximately 83% being singletons, with the ten largest covering approximately 3%. Germline V gene sequence: CDR1 MNHEY, CDR2 SMNVEV (reference sequence). This CDR3 is 13 amino acids long. V was trimmed by 6 bases and J by 2 bases, leaving 10 bases between them. The sample comprised peripheral blood. The sequence derives from a human donor in a cohort sampled during active COVID-19. This chain connects TRBV27 to TRBJ1-1, with a possible D match to TRBD1 (5 bases). CDR3 region: CASRPTGNTEAFF. The CDR3 DNA reads as TGTGCCAGCAGGCCAACAGGTAACACTGAAGCTTTCTTT.